This T cell receptor (beta chain) derives from a study of beta chain features in type 1 diabetes. This clone was seen more than once but under ten times. Germline loops: CDR1 MNHEY, CDR2 SMNVEV (reference sequence). This CDR3 spans 13 amino acids. The trim removed 6 bases at V and 2 bases at J, leaving 4 bases unmatched. The purity of all sorted populations exceeded 95%. The investigators reverse transcribed all of the isolated RNA, so they sequenced expressed TCRB transcripts. The repertoire was sequenced with immunoSEQ multiplex PCR; TCRdb's copy has only in-frame clones and lacks some. The sample has more than 300,000 clones; 10% to 15% are singletons.

Source material: naive CD4+ T cells from blood. The chain carries TRBV27 and TRBJ2-7, with 7 bases that match TRBD1. The source of this sequence is a man younger than 30 in good health. The CDR3 loop reads CASSHRGTYEQYF. As DNA, the CDR3 is TGTGCCAGCAGCCACAGGGGAACCTACGAGCAGTACTTC.